The next 17 T cell receptor beta chains were all read from a single sample in a study of blood T cell repertoires in COVID-19. Profiling relied on immunoSEQ multiplex PCR, and the TCRdb table lists in-frame clones only, not all of them. The data contain about 48,000 clones, approximately 80% of them singletons. Sequencing was done on a sample of peripheral blood. The receptors come from a man aged 70-80 years with acute or convalescent COVID-19.

The chain links TRBV6-5 to TRBJ1-1; D call uncertain. V shed 6 bases and J shed 1 base, with 12 bases lying between them. Germline CDR1 reads MNHEY; CDR2 reads SVGAGI. There are 14 residues in the CDR3. The CDR3 nucleotides are TGTGCCAGCAGGAGACTCGGTGAGAACACTGAAGCTTTCTTT. Protein product: CASRRLGENTEAFF.

By sample fraction, this clone is medium-sized (0.01 to 0.1%). The same CDR3 can be traced to other DNA sequences in this sample. The rearrangement uses TRBV5-1 and TRBJ2-2; 11 bases fit TRBD2. V gave up 0 bases and J gave up 6 bases; unmatched junction bases: 4. CDR1 and CDR2 from the germline V gene are SGHRS and YFSETQ. The CDR3 runs to 16 residues. The CDR3 here is CASSLGLAGGPGELFF. CDR3 in DNA: TGCGCCAGCAGCTTGGGCCTAGCGGGAGGACCCGGGGAGCTGTTTTTT. Using reference TRBV5-1 and TRBJ2-2 for the parts outside the CDR3, the full variable domain is KAGVTQTPRYLIKTRGQQVTLSCSPISGHRSVSWYQQTPGQGLQFLFEYFSETQRNKGNFPGRFSGRQFSNSRSEMNVSTLELGDSALYLCASSLGLAGGPGELFFGEGSRLTVL.

The rearrangement links TRBV18 to TRBJ1-2; 11 bases map to TRBD1. In germline, CDR1 is KGHSH, CDR2 LQKENI. V was clipped by 5 bases and J by 6 bases; unmatched bases: 11. There are 16 residues in the CDR3. In DNA, the CDR3 is TGTGCCAGCTCAGATCCCGGGACAGGGGGGACGGATGGCTACACCTTC. Translated, it gives CASSDPGTGGTDGYTF.

The chain recombines TRBV18 with TRBJ2-4; TRBD1 might be the D (6 bases). This CDR3 spans 13 amino acids. The germline V gene encodes CDR1 KGHSH and CDR2 LQKENI. Trimming removed 5 bases from V and 6 bases from J, with 11 bases in between. CDR3 protein: CASSAGTRNIQYF. In DNA, the CDR3 is TGTGCCAGCTCAGCCGGGACACGAAACATTCAGTACTTC.

The J gene is TRBJ1-6, the V gene TRBV5-1; D not resolved. Germline loops: CDR1 SGHRS, CDR2 YFSETQ. This CDR3 region has 16 residues. Trimming removed 0 bases at V and 3 bases at J, with 10 bases between. CDR3 amino acids: CASSLVSTDYNSPLHF. DNA for the CDR3: TGCGCCAGCAGCTTGGTCTCCACAGACTATAATTCACCCCTCCACTTT.

This chain connects TRBV11-2 to TRBJ2-1; 8 bases fit TRBD2. The CDR3 is 17 residues long. Per the germline V gene, CDR1 is SGHAT and CDR2 is FQNNGV. After removal of 5 bases from V and 8 bases from J, the junction contained 17 bases not matched to a gene. For the CDR3, the DNA is TGTGCCAGCAGCCCCATGTCTGTCGGGGGGGCAGCGGATGAGCAGTTCTTC. Encoded protein: CASSPMSVGGAADEQFF.

The chain joins TRBV4-2 to TRBJ2-3; TRBD2 is a possible D gene (7 bases). The CDR3 loop spans 16 amino acids. Germline CDR1 LGHNA, CDR2 YNFKEQ. The germline V and J ends were trimmed by 1 base and 4 bases, with 15 bases remaining between them. For the CDR3, the DNA is TGTGCCAGCAGCCAAGGTCGGGCCGGGGGGCCAGATACGCAGTATTTT. This encodes CASSQGRAGGPDTQYF.

The rearrangement links TRBV12-3 or TRBV12-4 to TRBJ2-5; D remains ambiguous. CDR3 length equals 12 residues. The ends were cut back, 3 bases at V and 4 bases at J, with 6 bases in the middle. For the CDR3, the DNA is TGTGCCAGCAGTTTGTTTATAGAGACCCAGTACTTC. Amino acids: CASSLFIETQYF.

A single count supports this clone. The CDR3 is CASSFQVTNSPLHF. The CDR3 DNA reads TGTGCCAGCAGTTTCCAGGTGACGAATTCACCCCTCCACTTT. This chain uses TRBV28 with TRBJ1-6; no firm D call. The germline V gene encodes CDR1 MDHEN and CDR2 SYDVKM. Trimming took off 3 bases at V and 7 bases at J, with 10 bases between the two ends. The CDR3 runs to 14 residues.

The gene calls are TRBV28 and TRBJ1-5; D gene unclear. Germline V gene lookup returns CDR1 MDHEN and CDR2 SYDVKM. V was shortened by 5 bases and J by 4 bases, with 9 bases between the two germline ends. The CDR3 covers 13 residues. CDR3 DNA: TGTGCCAGCAGTCCGACACGTAATCAGCCCCAGCATTTT. Protein: CASSPTRNQPQHF. The complete variable domain, with remaining parts taken from reference TRBV28 and TRBJ1-5, reads DVKVTQSSRYLVKRTGEKVFLECVQDMDHENMFWYRQDPGLGLRLIYFSYDVKMKEKGDIPEGYSVSREKKERFSLILESASTNQTSMYLCASSPTRNQPQHFGDGTRLSIL.

The chain links TRBV2 to TRBJ2-5; 7 bases are shared with TRBD1. V dropped 6 bases and J dropped 4; count of bases not matched to a gene: 8. The CDR3 has 14 residues. Germline V gives CDR1 SNHLY, CDR2 FYNNEI. The CDR3 DNA sequence: TGTGCCAGCAGCAGCAGGGGGAACCGAGAGACCCAGTACTTC. Protein sequence: CASSSRGNRETQYF. Full variable domain (missing parts from reference TRBV2 and TRBJ2-5): EPEVTQTPSHQVTQMGQEVILRCVPISNHLYFYWYRQILGQKVEFLVSFYNNEISEKSEIFDDQFSVERPDGSNFTLKIRSTKLEDSAMYFCASSSRGNRETQYFGPGTRLLVL.

J is TRBJ1-5 and V is TRBV28, with D hard to call. This CDR3 contains 14 residues. V gave up 6 bases and J gave up 1 base, with 10 bases separating them. Germline V gene lookup returns CDR1 MDHEN and CDR2 SYDVKM. CDR3 coding DNA: TGTGCCAGCAGCCCGCCGGGGAGCAATCAGCCCCAGCATTTT. The encoded protein is CASSPPGSNQPQHF.

This clone has a handful of counts. This sequence joins TRBV28 and TRBJ2-7, with 9 bases aligning to TRBD1. Germline values: CDR1 MDHEN, CDR2 SYDVKM. The trim removed 3 bases at V and 3 bases at J, leaving 12 bases unmatched. This CDR3 has 17 amino acids. CDR3 nucleotides: TGTGCCAGCAGTTTCCCCCGGACAGGGGTCTCCCACTACGAGCAGTACTTC. Its translation is CASSFPRTGVSHYEQYF. Combining the CDR3 with reference TRBV28 and TRBJ2-7 gives the whole variable domain DVKVTQSSRYLVKRTGEKVFLECVQDMDHENMFWYRQDPGLGLRLIYFSYDVKMKEKGDIPEGYSVSREKKERFSLILESASTNQTSMYLCASSFPRTGVSHYEQYFGPGTRLTVT.

The V gene is TRBV6-5, the J gene TRBJ1-2; maybe TRBD1 (6 bases). Trimming took 6 bases from V and 8 from J, leaving 19 bases between them. Germline CDR1 is MNHEY and CDR2 is SVGAGI. This CDR3 is built from 14 residues. The CDR3 DNA sequence: TGTGCCAGCAGCAGCGACAGGCTCAGTCGAGGCTACACCTTC. Its translation: CASSSDRLSRGYTF.

This clone has more than one count but fewer than ten. The chain employs TRBV12-3 or TRBV12-4 and TRBJ1-1, with TRBD1 as a possible D gene (5 bases). There are 13 residues in the CDR3. V gave up 6 bases and J gave up 5 bases, with 13 bases separating them. This CDR3 reads CASSLSRGTEAFF. The CDR3 DNA reads TGTGCCAGCAGCCTCAGCCGGGGGACTGAAGCTTTCTTT.

The chain joins TRBV29-1 to TRBJ1-1; 7 bases fit TRBD1. The ends lost 6 bases at V and 4 bases at J; junction bases unmatched: 8. Looked up from germline, CDR1 is SQVTM and CDR2 is ANQGSEA. CDR3 length: 13 residues. This CDR3 reads CSVHSGGSTEAFF. As DNA, the CDR3 is TGCAGCGTACACTCAGGGGGTTCCACTGAAGCTTTCTTT.

The chain links TRBV2 to TRBJ1-5, with D possibly TRBD1 on 5 matching bases. Trimming pared 3 bases from V and 2 bases from J, leaving 8 bases between. Germline CDR1 is SNHLY and CDR2 is FYNNEI. This CDR3 region has 14 residues. The CDR3 here is CASSDSGGNQPQHF. The CDR3, as DNA: TGTGCCAGCAGTGATTCGGGGGGCAATCAGCCCCAGCATTTT.